The subject of this entry is one T cell receptor beta chain. Its binding antigen is unknown. No much larger clone exists at a distance of one base, and base qualities are not known. The CDR3, from cysteine to phenylalanine, totals 13 residues. Only the CDR3 DNA stays, 39 bases, in frame from base 1. According to the germline V gene, CDR1 reads SQVTM and CDR2 reads ANQGSEA. Trimming removed 1 base from V and 3 bases from J, leaving 8 bases between the germline ends. The data are from a study of human T cells and chemical hapten exposure listed by TCRdb under 2021. A note on the overall study: For sensitization, 2% DPC in acetone was applied to an approximately 2 cm by approximately 2 cm area of upper inner arm skin. Throughout the roughly 25-week study period, patients were also given weekly therapeutic DPC doses on the scalp. Patch tests used Finn chambers with 0.01% DPC on the upper back, scored after 6 days by International Contact Dermatitis Research Group standards. The mostly female patient cohort included alopecia areata with under or over 50% scalp involvement, alopecia totalis and alopecia universalis. Libraries were combined into a pool for sequencing, and differences in TCR yield between samples came mainly from small differences in library volumes within the pool. The study tracked peripheral blood TCR repertoire changes in vivo during primary and secondary sensitization to the hapten diphenylcyclopropenone (DPC) in alopecia patients. Patient blood was sampled pre-sensitization (week 0) and at 2, 6 and about 24 weeks after DPC sensitization. Blood for TCR sequencing was provided by twenty-nine alopecia patients at one to four time points (pre-sensitization, 2, 6 and 24 weeks). Study-wide conclusions, independent of this receptor: All patients had alopecia, a presumed autoimmune disease, so their immune response might differ from that of healthy individuals. The number of PT1 expanded TCRs positively correlated with patch test score, significant at thresholds 8, 16 and 32 but not 4. Repeated subsampling changed both the strength of the expansion versus patch-test correlation and the threshold at which the correlation became significant. Expanded TCRs formed significantly more large CDR3 similarity clusters than pre-sensitization or healthy control sets, consistent with antigen-driven responses. DPC sensitization did not change the number of TCRs with a frequency above 1 in 1000, and there was no evidence of changes in global repertoire structure.

Receptors were amplified or captured by RACE. TCRdb lists the instrument as NextSeq 500. Library preparation attached unique molecular identifiers to individual cDNA molecules for quantitative, reproducible TCR counting. For every blood RNA sample, sequencing covered both the TCR alpha and TCR beta chains. Processing in the source paper ran as follows. Samples had a median of about 96,000 TCRs, with a range from roughly 23,224 to 700,000. The Decombinator software suite was used to annotate V, J and CDR3 in the TCR reads. Every sample was subsampled to the same number of TCRs (28,000) for the PS versus PT1 abundance plots. TCRs were defined as expanded if absent before sensitization and observed at least eight times at the 2-week time point. TCRdb reprocessing: public reads trimmed at Q25 with fastp, clones called with MiXCR, in-frame beta chains kept. Every entry covers one CDR3 protein and lists the most common genes and DNA from its rows. TCRdb, rather than the study authors, made the V and J calls. Within this sample are about 40,000 distinct CDR3 sequences, with about 10% of them counted one time only. The ten most abundant clones make up approximately 6.2% of the sample.

The meaning of the sample's time point label: pre-sensitization, week 0. The treatment or condition label for this specimen denotes: therapeutic diphenylcyclopropenone sensitization with weekly scalp DPC. At every patch-test visit, the blood draw took place before the patch test was put on. To be eligible, patients had to be aged 18 to 70, diagnosed with alopecia and judged suitable for DPC therapy, while pregnant patients were excluded. Total RNA was isolated from unfractionated whole blood collected in Tempus Blood RNA tubes. The sequence links TRBV29-1 to TRBJ2-3; the D gene is not confidently resolved. The clonotype comes from a man aged 25-45 years with alopecia areata. Some clones in this sample may be carry-over from other donors' samples. Source: whole blood, taken in connection with sensitization to the hapten diphenylcyclopropenone (DPC). The bases read TGCAGCGTTGAAGGGGTGGGGACAGATACGCAGTATTTT. It translates as CSVEGVGTDTQYF.